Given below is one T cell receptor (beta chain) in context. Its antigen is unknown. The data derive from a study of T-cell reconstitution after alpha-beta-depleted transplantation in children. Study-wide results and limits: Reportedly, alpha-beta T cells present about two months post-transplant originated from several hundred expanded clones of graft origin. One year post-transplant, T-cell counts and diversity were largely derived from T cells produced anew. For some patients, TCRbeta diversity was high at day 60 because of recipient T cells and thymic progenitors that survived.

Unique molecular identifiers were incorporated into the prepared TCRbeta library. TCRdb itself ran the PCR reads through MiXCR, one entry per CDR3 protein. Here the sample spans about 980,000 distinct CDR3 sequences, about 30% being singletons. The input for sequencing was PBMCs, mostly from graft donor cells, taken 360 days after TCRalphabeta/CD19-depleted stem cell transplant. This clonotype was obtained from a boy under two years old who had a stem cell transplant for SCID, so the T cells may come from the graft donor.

The CDR3 is CASSPQGHNQPQHF. In nucleotides, the CDR3 is TGTGCCAGCAGTCCGCAGGGCCACAATCAGCCCCAGCATTTT. The chain uses TRBV6-1 and TRBJ1-5; weak D call: TRBD1 (5 bases). Trimming cost V 5 bases and J 3 bases, with 11 bases left between them. The CDR3 runs 14 residues. The V gene's germline CDR1 is MNHNS and CDR2 SASEGT.